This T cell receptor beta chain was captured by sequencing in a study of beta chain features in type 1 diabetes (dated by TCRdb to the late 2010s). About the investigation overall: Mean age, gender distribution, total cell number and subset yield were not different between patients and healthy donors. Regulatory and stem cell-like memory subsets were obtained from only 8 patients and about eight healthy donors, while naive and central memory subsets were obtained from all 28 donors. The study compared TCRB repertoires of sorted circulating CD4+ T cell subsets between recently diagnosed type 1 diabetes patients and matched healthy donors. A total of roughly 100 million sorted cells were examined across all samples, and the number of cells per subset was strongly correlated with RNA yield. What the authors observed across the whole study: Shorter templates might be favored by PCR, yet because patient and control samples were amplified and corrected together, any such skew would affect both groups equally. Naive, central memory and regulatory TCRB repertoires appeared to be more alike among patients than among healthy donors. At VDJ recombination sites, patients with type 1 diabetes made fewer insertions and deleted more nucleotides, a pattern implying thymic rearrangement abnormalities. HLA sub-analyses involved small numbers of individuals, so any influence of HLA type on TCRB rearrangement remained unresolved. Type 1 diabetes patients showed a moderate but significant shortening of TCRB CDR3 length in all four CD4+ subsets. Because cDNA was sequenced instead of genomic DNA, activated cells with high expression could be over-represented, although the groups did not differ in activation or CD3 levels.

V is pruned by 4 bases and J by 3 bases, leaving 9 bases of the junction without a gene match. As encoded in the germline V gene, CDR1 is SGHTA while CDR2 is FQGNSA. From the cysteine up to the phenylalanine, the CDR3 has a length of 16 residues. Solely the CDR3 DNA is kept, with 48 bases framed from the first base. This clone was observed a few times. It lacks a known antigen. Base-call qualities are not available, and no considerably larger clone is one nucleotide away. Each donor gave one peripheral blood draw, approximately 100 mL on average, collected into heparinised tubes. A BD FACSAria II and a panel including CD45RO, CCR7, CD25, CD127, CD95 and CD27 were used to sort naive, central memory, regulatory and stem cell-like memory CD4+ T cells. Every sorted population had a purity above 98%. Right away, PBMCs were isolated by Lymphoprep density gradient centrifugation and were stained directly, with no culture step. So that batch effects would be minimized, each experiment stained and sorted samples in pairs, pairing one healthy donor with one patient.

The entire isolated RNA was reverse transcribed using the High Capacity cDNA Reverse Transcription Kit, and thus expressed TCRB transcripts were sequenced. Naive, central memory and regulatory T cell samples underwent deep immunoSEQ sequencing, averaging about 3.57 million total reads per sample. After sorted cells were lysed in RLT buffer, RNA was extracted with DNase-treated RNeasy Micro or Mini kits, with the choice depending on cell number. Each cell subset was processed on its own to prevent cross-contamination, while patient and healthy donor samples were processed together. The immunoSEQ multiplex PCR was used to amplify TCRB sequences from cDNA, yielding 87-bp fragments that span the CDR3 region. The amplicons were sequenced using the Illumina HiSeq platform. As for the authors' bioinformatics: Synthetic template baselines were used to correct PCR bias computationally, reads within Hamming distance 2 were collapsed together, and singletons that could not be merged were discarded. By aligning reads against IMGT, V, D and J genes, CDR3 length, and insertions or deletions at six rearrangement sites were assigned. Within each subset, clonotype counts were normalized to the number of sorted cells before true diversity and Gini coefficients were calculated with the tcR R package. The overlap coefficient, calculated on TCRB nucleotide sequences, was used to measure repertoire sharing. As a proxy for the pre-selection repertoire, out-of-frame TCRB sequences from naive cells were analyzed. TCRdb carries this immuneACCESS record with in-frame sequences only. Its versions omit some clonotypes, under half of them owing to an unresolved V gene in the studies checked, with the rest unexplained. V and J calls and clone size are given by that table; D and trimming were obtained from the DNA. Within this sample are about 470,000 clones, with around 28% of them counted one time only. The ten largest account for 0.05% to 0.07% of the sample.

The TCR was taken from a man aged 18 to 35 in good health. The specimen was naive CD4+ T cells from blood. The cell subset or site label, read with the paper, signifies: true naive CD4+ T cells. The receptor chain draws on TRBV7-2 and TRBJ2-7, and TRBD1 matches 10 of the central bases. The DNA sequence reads TGTGCCAGCAGCTCATTCCGGGACAGGGGATACTACGAGCAGTACTTC. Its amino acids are CASSSFRDRGYYEQYF.